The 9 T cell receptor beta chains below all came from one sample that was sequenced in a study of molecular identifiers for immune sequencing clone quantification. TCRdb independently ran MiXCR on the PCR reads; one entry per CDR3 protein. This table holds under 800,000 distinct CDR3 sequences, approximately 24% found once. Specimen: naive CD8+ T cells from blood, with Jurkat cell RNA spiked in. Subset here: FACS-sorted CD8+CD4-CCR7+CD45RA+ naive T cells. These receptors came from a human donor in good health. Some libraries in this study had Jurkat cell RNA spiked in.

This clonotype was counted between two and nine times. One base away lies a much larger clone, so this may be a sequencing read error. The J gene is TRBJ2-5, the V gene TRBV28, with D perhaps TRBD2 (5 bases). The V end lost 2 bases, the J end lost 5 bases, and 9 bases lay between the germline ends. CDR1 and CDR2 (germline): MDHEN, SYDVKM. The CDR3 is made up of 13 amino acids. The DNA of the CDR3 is TGTGCCAGCAGTTTAAGGACTCTGGAGACCCAGTACTTC. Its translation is CASSLRTLETQYF.

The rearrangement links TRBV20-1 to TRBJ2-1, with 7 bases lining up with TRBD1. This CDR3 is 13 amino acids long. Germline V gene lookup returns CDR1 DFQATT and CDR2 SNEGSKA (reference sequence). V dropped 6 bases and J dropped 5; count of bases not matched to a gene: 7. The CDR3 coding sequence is TGCAGTGCCGTTACAGGGGCCAACAATGAGCAGTTCTTC. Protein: CSAVTGANNEQFF.

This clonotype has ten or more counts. CDR3 residues: CASRFPGTSAQETQYF. DNA of the CDR3: TGCGCCAGCAGGTTCCCGGGGACTAGCGCACAAGAGACCCAGTACTTC. The rearrangement uses TRBV5-1 and TRBJ2-5; 10 bases agree with TRBD2. The CDR3 spans 16 residues. Germline assignment: CDR1 SGHRS and CDR2 YFSETQ. Trimming cost V 5 bases and J 2 bases; bases outside gene matches: 9.

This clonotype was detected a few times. The CDR3 sequence: CASSLWGESGYGYTF. The CDR3 DNA reads as TGTGCCAGCAGTTTATGGGGAGAATCGGGCTATGGCTACACCTTC. The chain combines TRBV27 with TRBJ1-2; D gene unclear. This CDR3 comprises 15 residues. Germline-derived CDR1 and CDR2 are MNHEY and SMNVEV (reference sequence). Trimming left V 1 base short and J 4 bases short, with 13 bases between.

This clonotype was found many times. The CDR3 spells CAWSVKQGNTEAFF. The DNA for the CDR3 is TGTGCCTGGAGTGTAAAACAGGGGAACACTGAAGCTTTCTTT. The rearrangement links TRBV30 to TRBJ1-1, with D possibly being TRBD1 (6 bases). V lost 0 bases to trimming and J lost 1 base, with 9 bases between them. The CDR3 has 14 residues. Per germline, CDR1 GTSNPN and CDR2 SVGIG (reference sequence).

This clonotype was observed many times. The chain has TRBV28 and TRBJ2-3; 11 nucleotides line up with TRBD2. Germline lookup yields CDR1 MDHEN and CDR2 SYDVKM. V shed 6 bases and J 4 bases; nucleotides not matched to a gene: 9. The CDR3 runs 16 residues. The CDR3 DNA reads TGTGCCAGCAGCAAACTAGCGGGAGTGATGGCAGATACGCAGTATTTT. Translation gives CASSKLAGVMADTQYF.

CDR3 in DNA: TGTGCCACCCGACCGGGACTCTCGACGTGGGCTTTCTTT. Translating gives CATRPGLSTWAFF. The chain has TRBV19 and TRBJ1-1; a possible D gene is TRBD1 (5 bases). The CDR3 extends over 13 amino acids. Trimming cost V 10 bases and J 11 bases, with 23 bases left between them. Germline assignment: CDR1 LNHDA and CDR2 SQIVND (reference sequence).

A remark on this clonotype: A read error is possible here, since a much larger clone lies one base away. CDR3 coding DNA: TGCGCCAACAGCCAAGAGCCGGGACTTGCAACTAATGAAAAACTGTTTTTT. Translation: CANSQEPGLATNEKLFF. The chain couples TRBV4-1 to TRBJ1-4, with D tentatively TRBD1 (5 bases). The CDR3 extends over 17 amino acids. Germline CDR1 and CDR2: MGHRA and YSYEKL.

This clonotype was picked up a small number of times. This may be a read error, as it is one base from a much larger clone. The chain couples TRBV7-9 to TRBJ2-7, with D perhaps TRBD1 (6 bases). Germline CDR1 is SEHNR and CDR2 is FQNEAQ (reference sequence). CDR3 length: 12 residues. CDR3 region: CAGSTGINEQYF. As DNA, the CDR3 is TGTGCCGGCAGCACAGGGATCAACGAGCAGTACTTC.